Below are 8 T cell receptor beta chains sequenced from a single sample in a study of cytomegalovirus exposure and HLA in healthy donors. The assay was immunoSEQ multiplex PCR, and TCRdb's table has in-frame clones only and misses some. Among some 70,000 clones listed, approximately 96% were seen once. Sequences were obtained from PBMCs. Receptors originate from a man between 18 and 29 years old in good health and CMV-seronegative.

The rearrangement uses TRBV19 and TRBJ2-5; D may be TRBD2 (5 bases). The CDR3 is made up of 14 amino acids. Germline V CDR1 and CDR2: LNHDA, SQIVND (reference sequence). The V and J ends lost 0 bases and 7 bases respectively, with 12 bases between them. This chain's CDR3 is CASSIDLISGTQYF. The CDR3, as DNA: TGTGCCAGTAGTATAGATCTAATCAGCGGGACCCAGTACTTC.

This chain joins TRBV18 and TRBJ1-5; a weak D match, TRBD1 (5 bases). The CDR3 extends over 14 amino acids. Germline-derived CDR1 and CDR2 are KGHSH and LQKENI. Trimming stripped 6 bases from V and 0 bases from J, with 9 bases between. CDR3 region: CASSQGDSNQPQHF. The CDR3 DNA sequence: TGTGCCAGCTCCCAAGGGGATAGCAATCAGCCCCAGCATTTT.

This chain joins TRBV5-1 and TRBJ2-2, with 9 bases lining up with TRBD2. Germline V gene data show CDR1 as SGHRS and CDR2 as YFSETQ. The V segment lost 3 bases and the J segment 0 bases; nucleotides outside the gene matches: 3. This CDR3 has 16 amino acids. CDR3 nucleotide sequence: TGCGCCAGCAGCTCCCGACTAGCGGCGAACACCGGGGAGCTGTTTTTT. This gives the protein CASSSRLAANTGELFF.

J is TRBJ1-1 and V is TRBV28; D gene ambiguous. This CDR3 has 13 amino acids. Germline-derived CDR1 and CDR2 are MDHEN and SYDVKM. The V end lost 7 bases, the J end lost 1 base, and 10 bases lay between the germline ends. The CDR3 DNA follows: TGTGCCAGCATCCCGGGAGCGAACACTGAAGCTTTCTTT. Its translation is CASIPGANTEAFF. Combining the CDR3 with reference TRBV28 and TRBJ1-1 gives the whole variable domain DVKVTQSSRYLVKRTGEKVFLECVQDMDHENMFWYRQDPGLGLRLIYFSYDVKMKEKGDIPEGYSVSREKKERFSLILESASTNQTSMYLCASIPGANTEAFFGQGTRLTVV.

This clone came up a few times. V usage is TRBV9 and J usage is TRBJ1-1; D ambiguous. The CDR3 is 14 amino acids. Trimming took 2 bases from V and 2 from J, leaving 10 bases between them. Germline V CDR1 and CDR2: SGDLS, YYNGEE. This chain's CDR3 is CASSVRQTNTEAFF. The DNA for the CDR3 is TGTGCCAGCAGCGTGCGTCAGACAAACACTGAAGCTTTCTTT.

CDR3 loop: CASSPGTEAFF. CDR3 DNA sequence: TGTGCCAGCAGTCCGGGGACTGAAGCTTTCTTT. V and J are TRBV28 and TRBJ1-1; unclear D gene. CDR3 size: 11 residues. Germline lookup yields CDR1 MDHEN and CDR2 SYDVKM. Trimming stripped 5 bases from V and 5 bases from J, with 6 bases between.

V is TRBV5-4 and J is TRBJ2-3; D unclear. The V gene lost 3 bases and the J gene lost 7 bases, with 9 bases spanning the gap. CDR3 length: 12 residues. Germline V gene lookup returns CDR1 SGHNT and CDR2 YYREEE (reference sequence). The DNA for the CDR3 is TGTGCCAGCAGCTCCGACTCTAATACGCAGTATTTT. It encodes CASSSDSNTQYF.

This chain connects TRBV28 to TRBJ1-2; no definite D call. Trimming removed 1 base at V and 4 bases at J, with 10 bases between. Germline loops: CDR1 MDHEN, CDR2 SYDVKM. CDR3 length: 14 amino acids. In DNA form, the CDR3 reads TGTGCCAGCAGTTTATTAATACAGTTCTATGGCTACACCTTC. Protein: CASSLLIQFYGYTF.